This is a list of T cell receptor beta chains from one sample in a study of PD-1 blockade in classical Hodgkin lymphoma. Method: immunoSEQ multiplex PCR; TCRdb's copy keeps in-frame clones and lacks some. The data contain more than 95,000 clones, over 85% of them singletons. Sample: peripheral blood mononuclear cells (PBMCs), taken before the fourth cycle of nivolumab. These receptors were obtained from a human donor with classical Hodgkin lymphoma. The conserved cysteine and the conserved F or W are not part of the CDR3 here. Fields, in order: V gene, J gene, CDR3 length, CDR3 protein.

TRBV30	TRBJ1-2	11	AWSWRYNYGYT
TRBV27	TRBJ2-7	14	ASSSILGQGIDEQY
TRBV19	TRBJ1-5	13	ASTQDRGGNQPQH
TRBV10-3	TRBJ2-3	12	AISEPSGTDTQY
TRBV6-1	TRBJ2-7	15	ASSEASSGRSAYEQY
TRBV29-1	TRBJ2-1	13	SVEDAGSSYNEQF
TRBV7-9	TRBJ1-4	12	ASSLGRNNEKLF
TRBV19	TRBJ2-1	11	ASSISGSSEQF
TRBV7-2	TRBJ1-2	12	ASSLAGQGGGYT
TRBV7-2	TRBJ2-5	11	ASNLGLRETQY
TRBV13	TRBJ1-1	13	ASSPTSGVGTEAF
TRBV27	TRBJ1-2	13	ASSWDRAANYGYT
TRBV20-1	TRBJ2-5	8	SAGTETQY
TRBV30	TRBJ1-5	12	AWSVGLPNQPQH
TRBV7-8	TRBJ1-1	11	ASSAKQSTEAF
TRBV5-1	TRBJ2-1	12	ASSLGVSVYEQF
TRBV28	TRBJ2-7	9	ASIGRIEQY
TRBV15	TRBJ2-7	10	ATSRDSGTQY
TRBV2	TRBJ2-7	11	ASTRTDTYEQY
TRBV18	TRBJ2-1	15	ASSPRSVAGIHNEQF
TRBV7-6	TRBJ2-7	10	ASSTQGNEQY
TRBV5-4	TRBJ2-2	14	ASSLTGTGGPGELF
TRBV6-1	TRBJ2-5	13	ASTQLAGGSETQY
TRBV11-2	TRBJ2-2	13	ASSLRLAGGGELF
TRBV4-1	TRBJ1-6	17	ASSQGQPGLSSYNSPLH
TRBV7-2	TRBJ1-6	14	ASSEAYQPHNSPLH
TRBV27	TRBJ1-1	12	ASSWYPGNTEAF
TRBV30	TRBJ2-2	16	AWGTGGGVTHLTGELF
TRBV4-3	TRBJ2-7	14	ASSQDTLGQGYEQY
TRBV4-3	TRBJ1-4	13	ASSAHLARGEKLF
TRBV19	TRBJ1-1	12	ASSIGQGIEEAF
TRBV7-9	TRBJ2-1	16	ASSLTGTSGRNYNEQF
TRBV7-6	TRBJ2-1	12	ASSLGGSLSEQF
TRBV11-2	TRBJ2-1	15	ASSLDYGGLSYNEQF
TRBV27	TRBJ2-1	14	ASSGNKRNPYNEQF
TRBV6-4	TRBJ2-1	14	ASSDSMLRSYNEQF
TRBV28	TRBJ1-2	11	ASTLTVNYGYT
TRBV28	TRBJ2-2	10	ASSPPPGELF
TRBV5-6	TRBJ2-5	13	ASSLYRLALETQY
TRBV4-3	NA	12	ASSQTGTSYEQY
TRBV11-3	TRBJ2-1	16	ASSLGSLAGGRGNEQF
TRBV15	TRBJ2-7	12	ATSREGGSYEQY
TRBV6-1	TRBJ1-2	13	ASSLNGHSNYGYT
TRBV30	TRBJ1-2	11	AYRTGGTYGYT
TRBV4-1	TRBJ1-2	15	ASSQDLTTGDLDGYT